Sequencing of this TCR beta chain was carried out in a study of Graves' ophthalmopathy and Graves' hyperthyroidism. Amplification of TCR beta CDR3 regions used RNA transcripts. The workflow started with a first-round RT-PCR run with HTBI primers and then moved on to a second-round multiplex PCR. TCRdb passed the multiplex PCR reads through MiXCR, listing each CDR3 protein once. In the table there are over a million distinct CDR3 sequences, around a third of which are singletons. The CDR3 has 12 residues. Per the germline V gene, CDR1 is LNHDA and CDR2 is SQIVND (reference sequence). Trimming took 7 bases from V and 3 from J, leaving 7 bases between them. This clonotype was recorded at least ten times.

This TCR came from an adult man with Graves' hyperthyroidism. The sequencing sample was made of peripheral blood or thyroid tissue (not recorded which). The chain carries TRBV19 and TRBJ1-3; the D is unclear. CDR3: CASTISGNTIYF. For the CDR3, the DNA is TGTGCCAGTACCATCAGTGGAAACACCATATATTTT.